This T cell receptor (beta chain) was recorded in a study of shared clonotypes between healthy human individuals. The overall study: Contributing individuals were a couple of females and three males aged 18 to 49. Per donor, three plates held CD4 naive cells, three held CD4 memory, two held CD8 naive and one held CD8 memory.

With regard to this clone: Its antigen remains unidentified.

This CDR3 has 16 amino acids. The ends lost 3 bases at V and 5 bases at J; junction bases unmatched: 9. Germline CDR1 SEHNR, CDR2 FQNEAQ (reference sequence). The study's findings and limits: The diversity represented, both genetic and in exposure history, was limited by few donors. Generation of non-shared clonotypes was less probable than generation of clonotypes shared by all four donors.

Terminally differentiated effector memory CD45RA+ cells were excluded by CCR7 positive selection of CD45RO-negative cells. TCRdb's copy holds only in-frame clones and misses some; the assay was immunoSEQ multiplex PCR. The sample contains around 610,000 clones, 95% to 96% of which appear only once. The source material was naive CD8+ T cells sorted from blood. This TCR was recovered from a woman aged 30 to 39 in good health. The chain has TRBV7-9 and TRBJ2-1; TRBD2 matches at 8 bases. The CDR3 here is CASSLRGSGTNNEQFF. In DNA, the CDR3 is TGTGCCAGCAGCTTGAGGGGTAGCGGGACTAACAATGAGCAGTTCTTC.